This entry is about one TCR beta chain. There is no known antigen for this receptor. It has no much larger one-base neighbor in the sample; base qualities were not kept. These data originate in a study of blood T cell repertoires in COVID-19 (dated by TCRdb to about 2020). Some background on the complete study: The collaborator samples originated in the United States, Italy and Spain and spanned the acute and convalescent phases of COVID-19. The repertoires were made available in a free public database intended to serve as a resource for research on the immune response to SARS-CoV-2. Nearly every sample came with metadata listing a de-identified subject ID, COVID-19 status, age in years and sex. Samples came from the ongoing ImmuneRACE study (first 160 participants) plus 1,254 subjects from 6 global collaborators. The prospective study material was composed of cDNA or gDNA derived from T cells, B-cell-depleted T cells, or PBMCs. The dataset comprised deeply sampled blood TCRbeta repertoires from subjects exposed to, actively infected with, or recovered from COVID-19. HLA class I and class II types, where available, came from metadata supplied by the sample provider rather than from assay-based typing. What the study reported, not specific to this receptor: The amount of clinical and demographic metadata varied by source and participant and was provided uncurated.

Participants in the prospective study were enrolled through a virtual design, were aged roughly 18 to 95 years, and lived in approximately 25 United States geographic areas. In the prospective study, cohorts were assigned on the basis of participant-reported clinical history obtained from a screening survey and a study questionnaire. Each participant in the prospective study had whole blood, serum and a nasopharyngeal or oropharyngeal swab collected by mobile phlebotomists. Participants in the prospective study had the option to provide additional blood draws and questionnaires over a 2-month period. Prospective study blood samples were shipped either frozen or at room temperature before DNA extraction. The cysteine opens and the phenylalanine closes a CDR3 of 14 amino acids. This entry keeps only the CDR3 DNA: 42 bases, framed from base 1. From the germline V gene, CDR1 is SGHRS and CDR2 is YFSETQ. At the junction V is shortened by 2 bases and J by 1 base, with 9 bases in between.

TCRbeta CDR3 regions were amplified from genomic DNA by means of the immunoSEQ Assay, a bias-controlled multiplex PCR. Per the source publication's procedure: Within the assay, amplification of reference gene primers was used to estimate how many nucleated cells each sample contained. To quantify the absolute abundance of each unique TCRbeta CDR3 rearrangement, sequence reads were collapsed and filtered. For each sample, productive Simpson clonality was calculated as the square root of Simpson's diversity index over productive rearrangements. Held by TCRdb, this immuneACCESS table contains in-frame sequences only and omits some clones. Under half of the omission traces to an unresolved V gene where checked; the cause of the rest is unknown. The V and J calls and clone size were taken over from that table, and D and trimming were inferred from the DNA. The sample contains 250,000 to 350,000 clones, 90% of them found a single time. The ten largest account for 3.5% to 5% of the sample.

Sequenced: PBMCs or T cells enriched from blood (not recorded which). This sequence uses TRBV5-1 and TRBJ1-2; no D gene call is confident. This receptor was obtained from a woman aged 18-35 years with acute COVID-19. The nucleotides are TGCGCCAGCAGCTTACAGCCTAATAACTATGGCTACACCTTC. It codes for CASSLQPNNYGYTF.